The sequence of this T cell receptor beta chain was determined in a study of blood T cell repertoires in COVID-19. Study details: Sample material is recorded as cDNA or gDNA derived from T cells, B-cell-depleted T cells, or PBMCs.

In the authors' workflow: Using reference gene primer amplification, nucleated cell counts were estimated. The protocol was immunoSEQ multiplex PCR, while the TCRdb copy is restricted to in-frame clones and leaves out a portion. V and J calls and clone size are as listed in that table; D and trimming were resolved from the DNA. The table has about 180,000 clones, about 82% seen once; the top ten hold around 6.6%. The V gene end was trimmed by 0 bases and the J gene end by 10 bases; junction bases not matched to a gene: 15. The germline V gene has CDR1 LNHNV and CDR2 YYDKDF (reference sequence). CDR3 length: 18 residues.

The chain combines TRBV15 with TRBJ2-1, with 10 positions matching TRBD2. This TCR was sampled from a man in his fifties with active or convalescent COVID-19. What was sequenced was peripheral blood. The CDR3, as DNA: TGTGCCACCAGCAGAGATCGGCCTACTAGCGGGACCATCGGCGAGCAGTTCTTC. This translates into CATSRDRPTSGTIGEQFF.